The rows below give T cell receptor beta chains drawn from one sample of a study of cytotoxic CD8 clonotypes in ibrutinib-treated CLL. Using immunoSEQ multiplex PCR, the repertoire was profiled, and TCRdb retains in-frame clones only, with some absent. In the table there are about 97,000 clones, around four fifths of which are singletons. Sequenced material: PBMCs, taken after 12 months of ibrutinib treatment. These receptors were collected from a human donor with chronic lymphocytic leukemia. The CDR3 runs from the conserved cysteine through the conserved F or W. The D gene is left open where the match is weak. Clone size is given for some rows only: seen once, a few or many times, or a class if the clone is expanded.

abundance,d_gene,len,j_gene,v_gene,CDR3nt,CDR3aa
.,.,13,TRBJ2-1,TRBV7-7,TGTGCCAGCAGCTTAGCAGGAGGTAATGAGCAGTTCTTC,CASSLAGGNEQFF
.,.,11,TRBJ1-1,TRBV6-5,TGTGCCAGCAGCCGCGAGACTGAAGCTTTCTTT,CASSRETEAFF
.,TRBD1,14,TRBJ1-1,TRBV7-3,TGTGCCACCAGTGACGGGACAGGGCTCACTGAAGCTTTCTTT,CATSDGTGLTEAFF
once,TRBD1,15,TRBJ1-5,TRBV5-1,TGCGCCAGCAGCCCGGGACAGGGTAAGGATCAGCCCCAGCATTTT,CASSPGQGKDQPQHF
.,TRBD2,16,TRBJ2-2,TRBV6-1,TGTGCCAGCAGTGTCCGTGGGAGCGGGGGAACCGGGGAGCTGTTTTTT,CASSVRGSGGTGELFF
.,TRBD1,13,TRBJ1-1,TRBV27,TGTGCCAGCAGTTTAGACAGGGCCACTGAAGCTTTCTTT,CASSLDRATEAFF
.,.,14,TRBJ1-5,TRBV11-3,TGTGCCAGCAGCTTTCAGGGGAACAATCAGCCCCAGCATTTT,CASSFQGNNQPQHF
.,.,14,TRBJ2-1,TRBV10-3,TGTGCCATCAGTGACCACGGGGTCAGCAATGAGCAGTTCTTC,CAISDHGVSNEQFF
.,.,14,TRBJ1-4,TRBV5-1,TGCGCCAGCAGCTTGGACGGAGTTGATGAAAAACTGTTTTTT,CASSLDGVDEKLFF
.,TRBD1,16,TRBJ2-3,TRBV10-3,TGTGCCATCAGGGCCCAGACAGGGGGCGATACGGATACGCAGTATTTT,CAIRAQTGGDTDTQYF
.,TRBD1,14,TRBJ2-7,TRBV7-9,TGTGCCAGCAGCTTAGGAGGGACAGGGTACGAGCAGTACTTC,CASSLGGTGYEQYF
.,.,13,TRBJ2-7,TRBV6-1,TGTGCCAGCATGGCGATAAACTCCTACGAGCAGTACTTC,CASMAINSYEQYF
few,.,14,TRBJ1-1,TRBV29-1,TGCAGCGTTGATCGAAGTTTTGCGTCCGGTGAAGCTTTCTTT,CSVDRSFASGEAFF
.,TRBD1,11,TRBJ2-3,TRBV20-1,TGCAGGCACCGACAGGGGAGCATGGCGTATTTT,CRHRQGSMAYF
.,.,14,TRBJ2-7,TRBV21-1,TGTGCCAGCGTGACAGATATAAGCTCCTACGAGCAGTACTTC,CASVTDISSYEQYF
.,TRBD1,17,TRBJ2-6,TRBV5-1,TGCGCCAGCAGCGGAGGACAGGGGGGCCCTGGGGCCAACGTCCTGACTTTC,CASSGGQGGPGANVLTF
.,TRBD2,16,TRBJ2-1,TRBV7-2,TGTGCCAGCAGCTTAAGTCTAGCGGGGGGGCAGAATGAGCAGTTCTTC,CASSLSLAGGQNEQFF
few,.,11,TRBJ2-7,TRBV6-6,TGTGCCAGCTGGAGTGGTTCCGAGCAGTACTTC,CASWSGSEQYF
few,.,15,TRBJ2-3,TRBV5-6,TGTGCCAGCAGCCGTAACGGGGGTGGCACAGATACGCAGTATTTT,CASSRNGGGTDTQYF
.,.,14,TRBJ2-3,TRBV28,TGTGCCAGCAGAAAAACCGGGTCCACAGATACGCAGTATTTT,CASRKTGSTDTQYF
few,.,14,TRBJ2-2,TRBV16,TGTGCCAGCAGCCAAACCAGCCGAAACGGGGAGCTGTTTTTT,CASSQTSRNGELFF
.,.,12,TRBJ1-1,TRBV5-6,TGTGCCAACAGCTTGTCTCCGACTGAAGCTTTCTTT,CANSLSPTEAFF
.,.,15,TRBJ2-4,TRBV29-1,TGCAGCGTTTCAGCAGGGGTTGGGGCCAAAAACATTCAGTACTTC,CSVSAGVGAKNIQYF
.,.,14,TRBJ2-7,TRBV7-3,TGTGCCAGCAGCCCCTACGACAGGAACTCCGAGCAGTACTTC,CASSPYDRNSEQYF
few,.,16,TRBJ2-5,TRBV5-1,TGCGCCAGCAGCCAGCTGGGCAGGGAGACGACGGAGACCCAGTACTTC,CASSQLGRETTETQYF
.,TRBD1,15,TRBJ2-1,TRBV9,TGTGCCAGCAGCGTAGTTGGACAGGGTGGCGATGAGCAGTTCTTC,CASSVVGQGGDEQFF
.,TRBD1,15,TRBJ1-5,TRBV28,TGTGCCAGCAGAACCGGGACAGGGAACGCTCAGCCCCAGCATTTT,CASRTGTGNAQPQHF
.,.,13,TRBJ2-5,TRBV7-2,TGTGCCAGCAGCTCTGTGGGCCAAGAGACCCAGTACTTC,CASSSVGQETQYF
.,.,15,TRBJ2-7,TRBV6-5,TGTGCCAGCAGTTACGAGCAGGGGATGACCTACGAGCAGTACTTC,CASSYEQGMTYEQYF
.,TRBD1,15,TRBJ2-5,TRBV30,TGTGCCTGGAGTCCCGGGACAGGGCAAAAAGAGACCCAGTACTTC,CAWSPGTGQKETQYF
.,.,15,TRBJ1-2,TRBV5-1,TGCGCCAGCAGCTTGGTAGCGGGGGGAGACTATGGCTACACCTTC,CASSLVAGGDYGYTF
.,TRBD2,18,TRBJ2-2,TRBV2,TGTGCCAGCACCGTTCAGGCCAGACTAGCGGGGATGGCCGGGGAGCTGTTTTTT,CASTVQARLAGMAGELFF
.,TRBD2,15,TRBJ2-1,TRBV4-3,TGCGCCAGCAGCCAAACTAGCGGGGGCTTCAATGAGCAGTTCTTC,CASSQTSGGFNEQFF
once,TRBD1,16,TRBJ2-1,TRBV5-1,TGCGCCAGCAGCGCCTCGGGACAGGGGGTTTACAATGAGCAGTTCTTC,CASSASGQGVYNEQFF
.,.,15,TRBJ2-1,TRBV14,TGTGCCAGCAGCCCTCGTCGACAGGTAAACAATGAGCAGTTCTTC,CASSPRRQVNNEQFF
.,.,14,TRBJ1-1,TRBV5-6,TGTGCCAGCAGCTTCAGGACCATGAACACTGAAGCTTTCTTT,CASSFRTMNTEAFF
.,.,14,TRBJ1-1,TRBV11-3,TGTGCCAGCAGCTTGATCGGCATGAACACTGAAGCTTTCTTT,CASSLIGMNTEAFF
.,TRBD1,15,TRBJ2-7,TRBV5-4,TGTGCCAGCAGCTTGCTTCCGGGACAGACCTACGAGCAGTACTTC,CASSLLPGQTYEQYF
.,TRBD1,15,TRBJ2-3,TRBV28,TGTGCCAGCAGTTCAAGCTGGACAGGAGCGGATACGCAGTATTTT,CASSSSWTGADTQYF
.,.,15,TRBJ2-7,TRBV15,TGTGCCACCAGCAGGGCTACAGGGCCCGCCTACGAGCAGTACTTC,CATSRATGPAYEQYF
.,.,15,TRBJ1-6,TRBV6-5,TGTGCCAGCAGAATACTGAGCTCCTATAATTCACCCCTCCACTTT,CASRILSSYNSPLHF
once,.,12,TRBJ2-5,TRBV2,TGTGCCAGCAGATCCAACCAAGAGACCCAGTACTTC,CASRSNQETQYF
few,TRBD1,14,TRBJ1-1,TRBV7-9,TGTGCCAGCACCTTCGGACAGGGTGCCACTGAAGCTTTCTTT,CASTFGQGATEAFF
.,.,15,TRBJ1-4,TRBV6-1,TGTGCCAGCAGGGCCCGGGGCGGAACTAATGAAAAACTGTTTTTT,CASRARGGTNEKLFF
few,.,16,TRBJ2-2,TRBV7-9,TGTGCCAGCATCCCCTCGGGCGCTTCGAACACCGGGGAGCTGTTTTTT,CASIPSGASNTGELFF
.,.,13,TRBJ2-4,TRBV5-4,TGTGCCAGCACTCAACGCGGGCAAGGCATTCAGTACTTC,CASTQRGQGIQYF
.,TRBD1,14,TRBJ2-2,TRBV5-1,TGCGCCAGCACAGGGGGCACGAACACCGGGGAGCTGTTTTTT,CASTGGTNTGELFF
.,.,13,TRBJ2-3,TRBV25-1,TGTGCCAGCAGGGGTACTAGCACAGATACGCAGTATTTT,CASRGTSTDTQYF
.,.,12,TRBJ2-3,TRBV7-6,TGTGCCAGCAGCTTCCAGGGGGATACGCAGTATTTT,CASSFQGDTQYF
.,.,13,TRBJ1-2,TRBV7-8,TGTGCCAGCAGCTTCGCGTCCCACTATGGCTACACCTTC,CASSFASHYGYTF
many,.,13,TRBJ1-2,TRBV5-4,TGTGCCAGCAGCTTTGCCAGGCGTGGTGGCTACACCTTC,CASSFARRGGYTF
.,TRBD2,15,TRBJ2-1,TRBV5-4,TGTGCCAGCAGCTTTGGCTCGCGGGGGAACAATGAGCAGTTCTTC,CASSFGSRGNNEQFF